This TCR beta chain was profiled in a study of breast tumors, draining lymph nodes, adjacent tissues. Study conclusions and caveats: Tumors had less TCR diversity than lymph nodes, more than nontumor tissue.

TCRdb reanalysed the multiplex PCR reads using MiXCR and keeps one entry per CDR3 protein. The top ten hold about 10% of the sample, which has tens of thousands of distinct CDR3 sequences, 42% seen once. The length of the CDR3 is 15 amino acids, counting both ends. Germline V gene sequence: CDR1 WSHSY, CDR2 SAAADI. Comments on this clonotype: Its cognate antigen is unknown. The CDR3 does not close with the conserved phenylalanine or tryptophan, likely indicating a read error. It is unclear where the CDR3 begins or ends on the DNA, so no DNA is shown, and the CDR3 is as TCRdb lists it.

Sequenced material: breast tumor tissue. This chain uses TRBV10-2 with TRBJ2-5. The clonotype was recovered from a female donor with breast cancer. Some clones in this sample may be carry-over from other donors' samples. The CDR3 region is CASSGDGFSGYTFGS.